The 23 T cell receptor beta chains presented below share a single source sample, sequenced in a study of blood T cell repertoires in COVID-19. The data were produced by immunoSEQ multiplex PCR, yet TCRdb's version contains in-frame clones alone and is incomplete. The data contain about 320,000 clones, about 90% of them singletons. Material: peripheral blood. Receptors originate from a woman younger than 45 with COVID-19, enrolled during active disease.

The J gene is TRBJ2-1, the V gene TRBV30, with D perhaps matching TRBD1 (6 bases). This CDR3 spans 15 amino acids. In germline, CDR1 is GTSNPN, CDR2 SVGIG (reference sequence). The germline V and J ends were trimmed by 4 bases and 10 bases, with 23 bases remaining between them. The CDR3 DNA reads TGTGCCTGGACCAAAACGAACAGGGAAATCGAGGAGCAGTTCTTC. Protein: CAWTKTNREIEEQFF.

The rearrangement joins TRBV4-1 to TRBJ1-3; a possible D gene is TRBD1 (5 bases). The CDR3 has 14 amino acids. Trimming removed 5 bases from V and 4 bases from J, with 12 bases in between. The germline V gene has CDR1 MGHRA and CDR2 YSYEKL. CDR3 residues: CASSSRAGGNTIYF. The CDR3 DNA sequence: TGCGCCAGCAGCTCCAGGGCGGGAGGAAACACCATATATTTT.

The chain carries TRBV19 and TRBJ1-1; D possibly corresponds to TRBD1 (5 bases). The CDR3 sequence is 13 residues long. Looked up from germline, CDR1 is LNHDA and CDR2 is SQIVND (reference sequence). Here the CDR3 reads CVSRRRGNTEAFF. Written as DNA, the CDR3 is TGTGTCTCCAGGAGGAGGGGGAACACTGAAGCTTTCTTT.

The chain recombines TRBV7-8 with TRBJ2-7, with 10 bases fitting TRBD2. With V trimmed by 2 bases and J by 4 bases, 11 bases remained unmatched. Per the germline V gene, CDR1 is SGHVS and CDR2 is FQNEAQ. The CDR3 runs to 17 residues. CDR3 region: CASSLTIDLAGAYEQYF. The CDR3, as DNA: TGTGCCAGCAGCTTAACAATAGATCTAGCGGGGGCTTACGAGCAGTACTTC. The complete variable domain, with remaining parts taken from reference TRBV7-8 and TRBJ2-7, reads GAGVSQSPRYKVAKRGQDVALRCDPISGHVSLFWYQQALGQGPEFLTYFQNEAQLDKSGLPSDRFFAERPEGSVSTLKIQRTQQEDSAVYLCASSLTIDLAGAYEQYFGPGTRLTVT.

The V gene is TRBV19, the J gene TRBJ1-1; D remains unclear. This CDR3 has 12 residues. V shed 2 bases and J shed 8 bases, with 9 bases lying between them. CDR1 is LNHDA, CDR2 SQIVND, per germline (reference sequence). The CDR3 region is CASSIQVLEAFF. CDR3 DNA sequence: TGTGCCAGTAGTATACAGGTCTTGGAAGCTTTCTTT.

This chain joins TRBV6-5 and TRBJ1-2; D perhaps matches TRBD1 (6 bases). CDR1 is MNHEY and CDR2 is SVGAGI in the germline V gene. This CDR3 has 15 amino acids. V lost 8 bases to trimming and J lost 0 bases, with 16 bases between them. The chain's CDR3 is CASSYSGHANYGYTF. CDR3 nucleotide sequence: TGTGCCAGCTCATATTCGGGACATGCTAACTATGGCTACACCTTC.

The genes are TRBV27 and TRBJ1-1; 8 nucleotides align to TRBD1. CDR3 length equals 15 residues. Germline V gene lookup returns CDR1 MNHEY and CDR2 SMNVEV (reference sequence). Trimming removed 5 bases from V and 4 bases from J; junction bases left unmatched: 9. CDR3 sequence (DNA): TGTGCCAGCAGTCTAACAGGGGGAAAGGGCACTGAAGCTTTCTTT. This sequence encodes CASSLTGGKGTEAFF.

CDR3 loop: CASQNQGAHEAFF. The CDR3 DNA reads as TGTGCCAGTCAAAATCAGGGGGCTCATGAAGCTTTCTTT. The chain uses TRBV6-5 and TRBJ1-1; TRBD1 agrees at 8 bases. The CDR3 runs to 13 residues. The germline V gene has CDR1 MNHEY and CDR2 SVGAGI. The junction had 10 bases not matched to a gene; V was cut back by 9 bases and J by 7 bases.

The V gene is TRBV24-1, the J gene TRBJ2-1; 12 bases fit TRBD2. This CDR3 region has 16 residues. The germline CDR1 and CDR2 sequences are KGHDR and SFDVKD. V shed 3 bases and J 8 bases; nucleotides not matched to a gene: 7. CDR3 sequence reads: CATSDLASGGVYEQFF. In nucleotides, the CDR3 is TGTGCCACCAGTGATCTAGCTAGCGGGGGGGTCTATGAGCAGTTCTTC.

The chain employs TRBV19 and TRBJ1-5, with 7 positions matching TRBD1. Germline V gene data show CDR1 as LNHDA and CDR2 as SQIVND (reference sequence). The length of the CDR3 is 15 residues. V dropped 3 bases and J dropped 4; count of bases not matched to a gene: 6. In DNA form, the CDR3 reads TGTGCCAGTAGTATTACCCCGGGACAGAATCAGCCCCAGCATTTT. Amino acids: CASSITPGQNQPQHF.

The chain employs TRBV3-1 (or the pseudogene TRBV3-2) and TRBJ2-7; 7 bases align to TRBD2. This CDR3 has 15 residues. The ends lost 4 bases at V and 1 base at J; junction bases unmatched: 7. The germline CDR1 and CDR2 sequences are LGHDT and YNNKEL (reference sequence). The CDR3 region has the DNA TGTGCCAGCAGCCCTAGTGGGGAGGGGTCCTACGAGCAGTACTTC. This gives the protein CASSPSGEGSYEQYF.

This sequence joins TRBV3-1 (or the pseudogene TRBV3-2) and TRBJ2-1, with 14 bases that match TRBD2. Germline assignment: CDR1 LGHDT and CDR2 YNNKEL (reference sequence). There are 21 residues in the CDR3. The J segment lost 0 bases and the V segment lost 2 bases, leaving 12 bases of the junction unmatched. CDR3 residues: CASSQYSWTSGGPSSYNEQFF. For the CDR3, the DNA is TGTGCCAGCAGCCAATATTCTTGGACTAGCGGGGGGCCTTCCTCCTACAATGAGCAGTTCTTC.

The chain combines TRBV15 with TRBJ2-5; 9 nucleotides match TRBD1. Germline V lookup: CDR1 LNHNV, CDR2 YYDKDF (reference sequence). The CDR3 has 15 residues. J lost 7 bases, V lost 5 bases, and 11 bases had no gene match. The CDR3 loop is CATSSRTGAFGTQYF. CDR3 bases: TGTGCCACCAGCTCCCGGACAGGGGCCTTCGGGACCCAGTACTTC. Drawing the rest from reference TRBV15 and TRBJ2-5, the complete variable domain is DAMVIQNPRYQVTQFGKPVTLSCSQTLNHNVMYWYQQKSSQAPKLLFHYYDKDFNNEADTPDNFQSRRPNTSFCFLDIRSPGLGDTAMYLCATSSRTGAFGTQYFGPGTRLLVL.

The genes are TRBV11-2 and TRBJ1-6, with 10 bases matching TRBD1. The CDR3 has 15 amino acids. The trim removed 5 bases at V and 8 bases at J, leaving 6 bases unmatched. CDR1 and CDR2 (germline): SGHAT, FQNNGV. CDR3: CASSPLTGGDSPLHF. The CDR3 DNA reads TGTGCCAGCAGCCCACTGACAGGGGGCGATTCACCCCTCCACTTT. Drawing the rest from reference TRBV11-2 and TRBJ1-6, the complete variable domain is EAGVAQSPRYKIIEKRQSVAFWCNPISGHATLYWYQQILGQGPKLLIQFQNNGVVDDSQLPKDRFSAERLKGVDSTLKIQPAKLEDSAVYLCASSPLTGGDSPLHFGNGTRLTVT.

This clone was recorded once. The rearrangement links TRBV7-9 to TRBJ1-1, with D possibly TRBD1 on 6 matching bases. V lost 5 bases and J lost 4, with 14 bases in between. Germline V lookup: CDR1 SEHNR, CDR2 FQNEAQ (reference sequence). The CDR3 runs to 14 residues. The CDR3 DNA reads as TGTGCCAGCAGCCCTCAGGACAGAGGCACTGAAGCTTTCTTT. It is translated as CASSPQDRGTEAFF.

This rearrangement joins TRBV7-6 to TRBJ2-3, with 15 bases lining up with TRBD2. This CDR3 has 17 amino acids. Looked up from germline, CDR1 is SGHVS and CDR2 is FNYEAQ. Losses at the gene ends were 5 bases for V and 4 bases for J; bases not matched to a gene: 7. The CDR3: CASSIRTSGGAADTQYF. The CDR3 region has the DNA TGTGCCAGCAGCATTCGGACTAGCGGGGGGGCAGCAGATACGCAGTATTTT.

The chain uses TRBV6-6 and TRBJ2-7; 10 bases line up with TRBD1. The CDR3 is 14 amino acids. Germline V gene sequence: CDR1 MNHNY, CDR2 SVGAGI (reference sequence). J was trimmed by 4 bases and V by 2 bases; bases with no gene match: 2. CDR3 nucleotides: TGTGCCAGCAGTTACGGGGGACAGGGGTACGAGCAGTACTTC. Encoded protein: CASSYGGQGYEQYF.

V is TRBV7-6 and J is TRBJ2-7, with a possible D match to TRBD1 (5 bases). CDR3 length equals 14 residues. The V and J ends lost 3 bases and 3 bases respectively, with 12 bases between them. Germline CDR1 is SGHVS and CDR2 is FNYEAQ. CDR3 bases: TGTGCCAGCAGCTTTCAGGGTTACGGCTACGAGCAGTACTTC. This sequence encodes CASSFQGYGYEQYF.

J is TRBJ1-2 and V is TRBV7-9; a possible D gene is TRBD1 (5 bases). V lost 8 bases, J lost 8 bases, and 18 bases lay in between. The CDR3 contains 13 residues. CDR1 is SEHNR, CDR2 FQNEAQ, per germline (reference sequence). The CDR3 sequence: CASGISQGEGYTF. The CDR3 DNA follows: TGTGCCAGCGGTATCTCTCAAGGGGAAGGCTACACCTTC.

This chain uses TRBV3-1 (or the pseudogene TRBV3-2) with TRBJ2-2; no definite D call. The length of the CDR3 is 11 residues. V was trimmed by 5 bases and J by 5 bases, leaving 3 bases between them. Germline-derived CDR1 and CDR2 are LGHDT and YNNKEL (reference sequence). CDR3 amino acids: CASSVTGELFF. CDR3 DNA sequence: TGTGCCAGCAGCGTAACCGGGGAGCTGTTTTTT.

The chain carries TRBV7-9 and TRBJ2-7, with 10 bases lining up with TRBD1. This CDR3 has 15 residues. Germline-derived CDR1 and CDR2 are SEHNR and FQNEAQ (reference sequence). J lost 7 bases, V lost 4 bases, and 10 bases had no gene match. The CDR3 sequence is CASSWGPTGGVEQYF. CDR3 nucleotides: TGTGCCAGCAGCTGGGGTCCGACAGGGGGCGTAGAGCAGTACTTC.

The V call is TRBV6-5, the J call TRBJ2-1; D might be TRBD2 (5 bases). V lost 0 bases to trimming and J lost 7 bases, with 13 bases between them. The CDR3 length is 15 residues. CDR1 and CDR2 from the germline V gene are MNHEY and SVGAGI. CDR3 amino acids: CASSYSPSQQNEQFF. The CDR3 nucleotides are TGTGCCAGCAGTTACTCTCCTAGCCAACAGAATGAGCAGTTCTTC.

The chain couples TRBV19 to TRBJ2-3; no definite D call. The length of the CDR3 is 15 residues. Trimming stripped 7 bases from V and 3 bases from J, with 17 bases between. CDR1 and CDR2 (germline): LNHDA, SQIVND (reference sequence). CDR3 sequence reads: CASTLATGRTDTQYF. As DNA, the CDR3 is TGTGCCAGTACCCTCGCCACGGGTAGGACAGATACGCAGTATTTT. The entire variable domain, with the rest obtained from reference TRBV19 and TRBJ2-3, is as follows: DGGITQSPKYLFRKEGQNVTLSCEQNLNHDAMYWYRQDPGQGLRLIYYSQIVNDFQKGDIAEGYSVSREKKESFPLTVTSAQKNPTAFYLCASTLATGRTDTQYFGPGTRLTVL.